The source of this T cell receptor (beta chain) is a study of shared clonotypes between healthy human individuals. Overall study findings and caveats: Rarefaction showed that sequencing of sorted subsets was incomplete (despite large depth). Between a few donors, naive CD4 clonotypes were shared at a level of around 4.9%.

For each subset, genomic DNA was distributed in equal portions over several immunoSEQ plates. The data were produced by immunoSEQ multiplex PCR, yet TCRdb's version contains in-frame clones alone and is incomplete. The sample holds about 510,000 clones, 90% to 96% seen once. After removal of 2 bases from V and 5 bases from J, the junction contained 10 bases not matched to a gene. Germline loops: CDR1 SGHRS, CDR2 YFSETQ. The CDR3 covers 17 residues. For this clone: As yet, its antigen is unknown.

The material sequenced was naive CD4+ T cells sorted from blood. The sample's subset: CD45RA+ positively selected. The clonotype originates from a young woman in good health. The rearrangement uses TRBV5-1 and TRBJ2-5, with 12 nucleotides matching TRBD2. In nucleotides, the CDR3 is TGCGCCAGCAGCTTTGGCGCTAGCGGGAGGGCCGGCGAGACCCAGTACTTC. Its protein product is CASSFGASGRAGETQYF.